These T cell receptor beta chains were read from a single sample in a study of spatial heterogeneity in lung cancer. TCRdb analysed the 5' RACE reads with MiXCR anew, one entry per CDR3 protein. The data show about 2,900 distinct CDR3 sequences, around 19% seen once. The sequencing here drew on normal lung tissue next to the tumor, taken at surgery. The receptors were sampled from a male donor with early-stage non-small cell lung cancer. Each CDR3 is given with its conserved first and last residue. A D gene is named only where the DNA matches it firmly. Not every row has a clone size; where given, it reads once, few, many or a size class.

CDR3 protein: CASSEVDGNDEQYF
CDR3 DNA: TGTGCCAGCAGTGAAGTGGACGGAAACGACGAGCAGTACTTC
D gene: NA
J gene: TRBJ2-7
V gene: TRBV6-1
clone size: NA

CDR3 protein: CASSSGSPPDTQYF
CDR3 DNA: TGTGCCAGCAGCAGCGGGAGCCCGCCAGATACGCAGTATTTT
D gene: TRBD2
J gene: TRBJ2-3
V gene: TRBV28
clone size: NA

CDR3 protein: CSARVLAGAPSYNEQFF
CDR3 DNA: TGCAGTGCTAGAGTCCTAGCGGGGGCTCCTTCCTACAATGAGCAGTTCTTC
D gene: TRBD2
J gene: TRBJ2-1
V gene: TRBV20-1
clone size: medium-sized

CDR3 protein: CASSFGSLVSGANVLTF
CDR3 DNA: TGTGCCAGCAGTTTCGGCAGCCTGGTCTCCGGGGCCAACGTCCTGACTTTC
D gene: NA
J gene: TRBJ2-6
V gene: TRBV6-1
clone size: medium-sized

CDR3 protein: CASSLGRVPYEQYF
CDR3 DNA: TGTGCCAGCAGCTTAGGCAGGGTCCCCTACGAGCAGTACTTC
D gene: NA
J gene: TRBJ2-7
V gene: TRBV7-9
clone size: NA

CDR3 protein: CAWSVSGYEQYF
CDR3 DNA: TGTGCCTGGAGTGTAAGCGGGTACGAGCAGTACTTC
D gene: NA
J gene: TRBJ2-7
V gene: TRBV30
clone size: medium-sized

CDR3 protein: CASSDNEQFF
CDR3 DNA: TGTGCCAGCAGTGACAATGAGCAGTTCTTC
D gene: NA
J gene: TRBJ2-1
V gene: TRBV2
clone size: few

CDR3 protein: CASSLMGWATEAFF
CDR3 DNA: TGTGCCAGCAGCTTGATGGGTTGGGCCACTGAAGCTTTCTTT
D gene: NA
J gene: TRBJ1-1
V gene: TRBV5-6
clone size: NA

CDR3 protein: CASSPGQIQGQTQYF
CDR3 DNA: TGTGCCAGCTCACCAGGACAGATTCAAGGGCAGACCCAGTACTTC
D gene: NA
J gene: TRBJ2-5
V gene: TRBV18
clone size: few

CDR3 protein: CAWSIQGSETQYF
CDR3 DNA: TGTGCCTGGAGCATACAGGGTAGCGAGACCCAGTACTTC
D gene: NA
J gene: TRBJ2-5
V gene: TRBV30
clone size: medium-sized

CDR3 protein: CSVGDGSHQPQHF
CDR3 DNA: TGCAGCGTGGGGGACGGTAGTCATCAGCCCCAGCATTTT
D gene: NA
J gene: TRBJ1-5
V gene: TRBV29-1
clone size: few

CDR3 protein: CASSDSASGGAWDTQYF
CDR3 DNA: TGTGCCAGCAGTGACTCGGCTAGCGGGGGGGCCTGGGATACGCAGTATTTT
D gene: TRBD2
J gene: TRBJ2-3
V gene: TRBV6-4
clone size: NA

CDR3 protein: CSASGTSDGFYNEQLF
CDR3 DNA: TGCAGTGCGAGCGGGACTAGCGACGGGTTCTACAATGAGCAGCTCTTC
D gene: TRBD2
J gene: TRBJ2-1
V gene: TRBV20-1
clone size: NA

CDR3 protein: CASSLLVEYGSYNEQFF
CDR3 DNA: TGTGCCAGCAGCTTGTTGGTGGAGTACGGCTCCTACAATGAGCAGTTCTTC
D gene: NA
J gene: TRBJ2-1
V gene: TRBV5-5
clone size: medium-sized

CDR3 protein: CSGHGIYNEQFF
CDR3 DNA: TGCAGCGGCCACGGGATCTACAATGAGCAGTTCTTC
D gene: NA
J gene: TRBJ2-1
V gene: TRBV29-1
clone size: NA

CDR3 protein: CASSLSREGTEAFF
CDR3 DNA: TGTGCCAGCAGCTTAAGCAGAGAGGGGACTGAAGCTTTCTTT
D gene: NA
J gene: TRBJ1-1
V gene: TRBV7-2
clone size: few

CDR3 protein: CASSSEQGYGYTF
CDR3 DNA: TGTGCCAGCAGCTCAGAACAGGGGTACGGCTACACCTTC
D gene: TRBD1
J gene: TRBJ1-2
V gene: TRBV7-9
clone size: medium-sized

CDR3 protein: CASRQSQETQYF
CDR3 DNA: TGTGCCAGCAGACAGAGCCAAGAGACCCAGTACTTC
D gene: NA
J gene: TRBJ2-5
V gene: TRBV28
clone size: medium-sized

CDR3 protein: CSAPHLTSGRSSSYEQYF
CDR3 DNA: TGCAGTGCCCCACACCTGACTAGCGGGAGGTCGAGCTCCTACGAGCAGTACTTC
D gene: TRBD2
J gene: TRBJ2-7
V gene: TRBV20-1
clone size: large

CDR3 protein: CASSLQGGDSYEQYF
CDR3 DNA: TGTGCCAGCAGTTTACAGGGGGGGGACTCCTACGAGCAGTACTTC
D gene: NA
J gene: TRBJ2-7
V gene: TRBV27
clone size: medium-sized

CDR3 protein: CASSQGAQVYGYTF
CDR3 DNA: TGTGCCAGCAGCCAAGGGGCCCAGGTCTATGGCTACACCTTC
D gene: NA
J gene: TRBJ1-2
V gene: TRBV11-1
clone size: NA

CDR3 protein: CASSLAGGGAWEQYF
CDR3 DNA: TGTGCCAGCAGCTTAGCGGGCGGGGGGGCCTGGGAGCAGTACTTC
D gene: TRBD2
J gene: TRBJ2-7
V gene: TRBV7-2
clone size: medium-sized

CDR3 protein: CATSSGGARNEQFF
CDR3 DNA: TGTGCCACTTCTAGCGGGGGGGCGAGGAATGAGCAGTTCTTC
D gene: TRBD2
J gene: TRBJ2-1
V gene: TRBV24-1
clone size: medium-sized

CDR3 protein: CASSADGSGNTIYF
CDR3 DNA: TGTGCCAGCTCAGCGGACGGCTCTGGAAACACCATATATTTT
D gene: NA
J gene: TRBJ1-3
V gene: TRBV18
clone size: medium-sized

CDR3 protein: CASTPDRGNEQYF
CDR3 DNA: TGTGCCAGCACCCCAGACAGGGGGAACGAGCAGTACTTC
D gene: TRBD1
J gene: TRBJ2-7
V gene: TRBV27
clone size: medium-sized

CDR3 protein: CATSRGGGPYTYEQYF
CDR3 DNA: TGTGCCACCAGCAGGGGCGGGGGCCCTTATACCTACGAGCAGTACTTC
D gene: NA
J gene: TRBJ2-7
V gene: TRBV15
clone size: few

CDR3 protein: CAISDTSGATNEKLFF
CDR3 DNA: TGTGCCATCAGTGATACGTCCGGGGCAACTAATGAAAAACTGTTTTTT
D gene: NA
J gene: TRBJ1-4
V gene: TRBV10-3
clone size: few

CDR3 protein: CASSQGTGGDTEAFF
CDR3 DNA: TGTGCCAGCAGCCAAGGGACAGGGGGAGATACTGAAGCTTTCTTT
D gene: TRBD1
J gene: TRBJ1-1
V gene: TRBV3-1
clone size: NA

CDR3 protein: CASSQEDRGLTEAFF
CDR3 DNA: TGCGCCAGCAGCCAGGAAGACAGGGGGCTGACTGAAGCTTTCTTT
D gene: TRBD1
J gene: TRBJ1-1
V gene: TRBV4-1
clone size: medium-sized

CDR3 protein: CASSPNEWEQFF
CDR3 DNA: TGTGCCAGCAGTCCGAACGAGTGGGAGCAGTTCTTC
D gene: NA
J gene: TRBJ2-1
V gene: TRBV2
clone size: NA

CDR3 protein: CASSPSQGAGTEAFF
CDR3 DNA: TGTGCCAGTAGTCCTTCACAGGGGGCGGGGACTGAAGCTTTCTTT
D gene: TRBD1
J gene: TRBJ1-1
V gene: TRBV19
clone size: medium-sized

CDR3 protein: CASSPNRQGPHNYGYTF
CDR3 DNA: TGTGCCAGCAGTCCCAATCGACAGGGGCCGCATAACTATGGCTACACCTTC
D gene: TRBD1
J gene: TRBJ1-2
V gene: TRBV6-6
clone size: medium-sized

CDR3 protein: CASSLDGRAHYGYTF
CDR3 DNA: TGTGCCAGCAGCTTAGATGGCAGGGCGCACTATGGCTACACCTTC
D gene: NA
J gene: TRBJ1-2
V gene: TRBV7-9
clone size: medium-sized

CDR3 protein: CASTPGTDLEAFF
CDR3 DNA: TGTGCCAGCACCCCAGGGACAGATCTTGAAGCTTTCTTT
D gene: TRBD1
J gene: TRBJ1-1
V gene: TRBV12-3/TRBV12-4
clone size: medium-sized

CDR3 protein: CSARFSDTQYF
CDR3 DNA: TGCAGTGCTAGGTTCTCAGATACGCAGTATTTT
D gene: NA
J gene: TRBJ2-3
V gene: TRBV20-1
clone size: NA

CDR3 protein: CASRTAFEGTEAIF
CDR3 DNA: TGTGCCAGCAGAACAGCCTTCGAAGGCACTGAAGCTATCTTT
D gene: NA
J gene: TRBJ1-1
V gene: TRBV12-3/TRBV12-4
clone size: NA

CDR3 protein: CSARDPPSGSYNSPLHF
CDR3 DNA: TGCAGTGCTAGAGATCCACCCAGCGGGTCCTATAATTCACCCCTCCACTTT
D gene: NA
J gene: TRBJ1-6
V gene: TRBV20-1
clone size: NA

CDR3 protein: CASSLFELTDTQYF
CDR3 DNA: TGTGCCAGCAGTCTTTTCGAGCTCACAGATACGCAGTATTTT
D gene: NA
J gene: TRBJ2-3
V gene: TRBV6-1
clone size: medium-sized

CDR3 protein: CSVGTTMNNEQFF
CDR3 DNA: TGCAGCGTTGGGACTACCATGAACAATGAGCAGTTCTTC
D gene: NA
J gene: TRBJ2-1
V gene: TRBV29-1
clone size: NA

CDR3 protein: CASSLIAGDETQYF
CDR3 DNA: TGTGCCAGCAGCTTAATAGCGGGAGACGAGACCCAGTACTTC
D gene: TRBD2
J gene: TRBJ2-5
V gene: TRBV7-9
clone size: medium-sized

CDR3 protein: CASSLSETQYF
CDR3 DNA: TGTGCCAGCAGCTTGTCGGAGACCCAGTACTTC
D gene: NA
J gene: TRBJ2-5
V gene: TRBV11-2
clone size: medium-sized

CDR3 protein: CASSPEVLNEQFF
CDR3 DNA: TGTGCCAGCTCACCAGAAGTCCTCAATGAGCAGTTCTTC
D gene: NA
J gene: TRBJ2-1
V gene: TRBV18
clone size: medium-sized

CDR3 protein: CASSEGGIYEQYF
CDR3 DNA: TGTGCCAGCAGTGAAGGGGGCATCTACGAGCAGTACTTC
D gene: NA
J gene: TRBJ2-7
V gene: TRBV2
clone size: medium-sized

CDR3 protein: CSARDTPRAADTQYF
CDR3 DNA: TGCAGTGCTAGAGATACCCCCCGGGCGGCGGATACGCAGTATTTT
D gene: NA
J gene: TRBJ2-3
V gene: TRBV20-1
clone size: medium-sized

CDR3 protein: CASSADLGRRYNEQFF
CDR3 DNA: TGCGCCAGCAGCGCCGACTTGGGGCGTCGGTACAATGAGCAGTTCTTC
D gene: NA
J gene: TRBJ2-1
V gene: TRBV5-1
clone size: medium-sized

CDR3 protein: CSVGHNTGELFF
CDR3 DNA: TGCAGCGTAGGACACAACACCGGGGAGCTGTTTTTT
D gene: NA
J gene: TRBJ2-2
V gene: TRBV29-1
clone size: NA

CDR3 protein: CSARLGRGTEAFF
CDR3 DNA: TGCAGTGCTAGATTGGGTCGCGGCACTGAAGCTTTCTTT
D gene: NA
J gene: TRBJ1-1
V gene: TRBV20-1
clone size: NA

CDR3 protein: CSVEEGLGSNYGYTF
CDR3 DNA: TGCAGCGTTGAAGAGGGCCTAGGGTCTAACTATGGCTACACCTTC
D gene: NA
J gene: TRBJ1-2
V gene: TRBV29-1
clone size: NA

CDR3 protein: CSATRTGFYNEQFF
CDR3 DNA: TGCAGCGCTACAAGGACAGGGTTCTACAATGAGCAGTTCTTC
D gene: TRBD1
J gene: TRBJ2-1
V gene: TRBV29-1
clone size: medium-sized

CDR3 protein: CASSGGDRGYQETQYF
CDR3 DNA: TGTGCCAGCAGCGGAGGGGACAGGGGGTACCAAGAGACCCAGTACTTC
D gene: TRBD1
J gene: TRBJ2-5
V gene: TRBV9
clone size: NA

CDR3 protein: CASAQGGVSYNEQFF
CDR3 DNA: TGCGCCAGCGCGCAGGGGGGGGTTTCCTACAATGAGCAGTTCTTC
D gene: NA
J gene: TRBJ2-1
V gene: TRBV5-1
clone size: medium-sized

CDR3 protein: CASSTRGGFDQETQYF
CDR3 DNA: TGTGCCAGCAGTACCCGAGGGGGCTTTGACCAAGAGACCCAGTACTTC
D gene: TRBD1
J gene: TRBJ2-5
V gene: TRBV25-1
clone size: large

CDR3 protein: CSVGLAGALDTQYF
CDR3 DNA: TGCAGCGTTGGCCTAGCGGGAGCTCTAGATACGCAGTATTTT
D gene: TRBD2
J gene: TRBJ2-3
V gene: TRBV29-1
clone size: NA

CDR3 protein: CASKVDGGNEQFF
CDR3 DNA: TGTGCCAGTAAGGTGGACGGGGGCAATGAGCAGTTCTTC
D gene: NA
J gene: TRBJ2-1
V gene: TRBV19
clone size: medium-sized

CDR3 protein: CSASRGSADTQYF
CDR3 DNA: TGCAGTGCTTCTAGAGGTTCAGCAGATACGCAGTATTTT
D gene: NA
J gene: TRBJ2-3
V gene: TRBV20-1
clone size: medium-sized

CDR3 protein: CASSPDNPGVYGYTF
CDR3 DNA: TGCGCCAGCAGCCCTGACAACCCGGGGGTCTATGGCTACACCTTC
D gene: NA
J gene: TRBJ1-2
V gene: TRBV5-1
clone size: medium-sized

CDR3 protein: CSATPIAGESNEQFF
CDR3 DNA: TGCAGTGCTACCCCTATAGCGGGAGAATCCAATGAGCAGTTCTTC
D gene: TRBD2
J gene: TRBJ2-1
V gene: TRBV20-1
clone size: medium-sized